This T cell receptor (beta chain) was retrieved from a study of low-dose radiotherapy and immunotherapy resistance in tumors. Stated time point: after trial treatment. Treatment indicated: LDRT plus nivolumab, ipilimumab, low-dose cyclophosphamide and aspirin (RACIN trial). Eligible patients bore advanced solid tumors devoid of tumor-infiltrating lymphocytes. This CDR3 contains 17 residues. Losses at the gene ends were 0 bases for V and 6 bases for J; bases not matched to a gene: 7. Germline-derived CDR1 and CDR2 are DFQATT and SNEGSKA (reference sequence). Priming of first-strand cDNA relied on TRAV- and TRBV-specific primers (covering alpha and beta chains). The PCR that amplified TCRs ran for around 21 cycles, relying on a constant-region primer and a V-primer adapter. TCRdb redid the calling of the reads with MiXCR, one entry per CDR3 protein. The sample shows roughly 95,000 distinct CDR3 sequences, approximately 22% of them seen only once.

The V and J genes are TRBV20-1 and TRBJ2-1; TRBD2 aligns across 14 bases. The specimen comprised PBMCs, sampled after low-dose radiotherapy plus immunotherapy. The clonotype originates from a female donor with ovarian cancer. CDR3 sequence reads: CSARDRLAGGPANEQFF. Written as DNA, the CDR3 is TGCAGTGCTAGAGATCGACTAGCGGGAGGGCCGGCCAATGAGCAGTTCTTC.